A selection of T cell receptor beta chains follows, all from one sample in a study of T cell responses to AZD1222 COVID-19 vaccine. Profiled with immunoSEQ multiplex PCR; TCRdb holds only in-frame clones, not every one. Among about 120,000 clones listed, roughly 87% were seen once. The specimen comprised peripheral blood, sampled on day 0 of MenACWY control vaccination. The receptors come from an adult in good health. Each CDR3 is given with its conserved first and last residue. A D gene is named only where the DNA matches it firmly. Clone size is shown for a subset of rows, as once, few, many or a class of expanded clone.

D	size	J	V	CDR3	DNA
TRBD2	-	TRBJ2-2	TRBV24-1	CATSDPGLAGGVTAGELFF	TGTGCCACCAGTGACCCGGGACTAGCGGGAGGTGTGACTGCCGGGGAGCTGTTTTTT
-	-	TRBJ1-1	TRBV7-9	CASSPLDKTEAFF	TGTGCCAGCAGCCCCCTGGACAAGACTGAAGCTTTCTTT
-	-	TRBJ2-3	TRBV6-4	CASSDSIGSTDTQYF	TGTGCCAGCAGTGACTCGATCGGGAGCACAGATACGCAGTATTTT
-	-	TRBJ2-2	TRBV5-1	CASSYDSYTGELFF	TGCGCCAGCAGCTACGACAGCTACACCGGGGAGCTGTTTTTT
TRBD1	-	TRBJ2-5	TRBV4-1	CASSQDNRGSETQYF	TGCGCCAGCAGCCAAGATAACAGGGGATCAGAGACCCAGTACTTC
TRBD2	-	TRBJ2-1	TRBV9	CASSVSGTSNEQFF	TGTGCCAGCAGCGTGAGCGGGACCTCCAATGAGCAGTTCTTC
TRBD1	-	TRBJ1-4	TRBV7-9	CASSARDRAGEKLFF	TGTGCCAGCAGCGCCCGGGACAGGGCGGGGGAAAAACTGTTTTTT
-	-	TRBJ1-5	TRBV7-2	CASSLVPGVDQPQHF	TGTGCCAGCAGCTTAGTACCGGGGGTTGATCAGCCCCAGCATTTT
TRBD1	-	TRBJ1-1	TRBV27	CASSLRQGFTEAFF	TGTGCCAGCAGTCTCCGACAGGGGTTCACTGAAGCTTTCTTT
TRBD2	-	TRBJ2-7	TRBV6-5	CASSLGLADEQYF	TGTGCCAGCAGCCTGGGACTAGCAGACGAGCAGTACTTC
-	once	TRBJ1-3	TRBV2	CASSEASVFSGNTIYF	TGTGCCAGCAGTGAAGCTTCAGTGTTCTCTGGAAACACCATATATTTT
-	-	TRBJ2-1	TRBV7-8	CASSLQGRYNEQFF	TGTGCCAGCAGTTTACAGGGACGATACAATGAGCAGTTCTTC